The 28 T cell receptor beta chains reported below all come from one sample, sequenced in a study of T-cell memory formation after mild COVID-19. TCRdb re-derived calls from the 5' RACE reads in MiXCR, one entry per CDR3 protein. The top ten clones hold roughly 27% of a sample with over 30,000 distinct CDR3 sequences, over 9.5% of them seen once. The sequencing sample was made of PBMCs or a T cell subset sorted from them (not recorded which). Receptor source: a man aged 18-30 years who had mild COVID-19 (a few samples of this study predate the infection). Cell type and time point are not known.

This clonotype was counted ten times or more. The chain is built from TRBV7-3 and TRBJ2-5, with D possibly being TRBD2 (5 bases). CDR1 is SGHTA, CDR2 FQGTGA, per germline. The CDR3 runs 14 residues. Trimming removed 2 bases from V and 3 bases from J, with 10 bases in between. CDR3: CASSLDRGKETQYF. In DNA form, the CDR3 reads TGTGCCAGCAGCTTAGATCGGGGTAAAGAGACCCAGTACTTC. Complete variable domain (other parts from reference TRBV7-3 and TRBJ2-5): GAGVSQTPSNKVTEKGKYVELRCDPISGHTALYWYRQSLGQGPEFLIYFQGTGAADDSGLPNDRFFAVRPEGSVSTLKIQRTERGDSAVYLCASSLDRGKETQYFGPGTRLLVL.

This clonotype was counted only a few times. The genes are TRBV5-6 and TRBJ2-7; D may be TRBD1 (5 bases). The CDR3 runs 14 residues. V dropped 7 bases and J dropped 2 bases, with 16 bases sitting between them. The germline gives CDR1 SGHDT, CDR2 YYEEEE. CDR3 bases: TGTGCCAGCGGGTCCCGGGTCAGGGCCTACGAGCAGTACTTC. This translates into CASGSRVRAYEQYF.

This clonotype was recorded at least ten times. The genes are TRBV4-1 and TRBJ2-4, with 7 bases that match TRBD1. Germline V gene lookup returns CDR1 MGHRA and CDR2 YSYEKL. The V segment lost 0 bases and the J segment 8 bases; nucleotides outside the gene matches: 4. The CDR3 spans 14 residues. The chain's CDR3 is CASSQDQGEDIQYF. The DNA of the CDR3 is TGCGCCAGCAGCCAAGATCAGGGGGAAGACATTCAGTACTTC.

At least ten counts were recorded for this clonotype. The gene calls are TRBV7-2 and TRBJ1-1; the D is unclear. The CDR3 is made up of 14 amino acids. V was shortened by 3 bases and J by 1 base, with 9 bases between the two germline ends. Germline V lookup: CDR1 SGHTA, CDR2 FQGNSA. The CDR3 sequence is CASSLKPPNTEAFF. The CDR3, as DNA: TGTGCCAGCAGCTTGAAACCCCCGAACACTGAAGCTTTCTTT.

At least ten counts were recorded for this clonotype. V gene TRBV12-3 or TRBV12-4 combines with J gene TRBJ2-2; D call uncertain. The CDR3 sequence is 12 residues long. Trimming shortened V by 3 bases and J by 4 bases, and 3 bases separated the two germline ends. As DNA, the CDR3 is TGTGCCAGCAGTTTGATCACCGGGGAGCTGTTTTTT. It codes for CASSLITGELFF.

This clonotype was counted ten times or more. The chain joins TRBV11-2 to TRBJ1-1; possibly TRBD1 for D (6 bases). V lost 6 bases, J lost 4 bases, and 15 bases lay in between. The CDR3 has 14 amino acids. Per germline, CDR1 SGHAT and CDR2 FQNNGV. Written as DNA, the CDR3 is TGTGCCAGCAGTTTCCACAGGGAGAGCACTGAAGCTTTCTTT. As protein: CASSFHRESTEAFF.

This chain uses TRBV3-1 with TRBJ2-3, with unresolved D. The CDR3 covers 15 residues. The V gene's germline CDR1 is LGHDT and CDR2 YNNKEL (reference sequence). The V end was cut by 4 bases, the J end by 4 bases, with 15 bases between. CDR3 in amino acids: CASSPTLRFADTQYF. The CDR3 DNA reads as TGTGCCAGCAGCCCCACTCTCAGGTTCGCAGATACGCAGTATTTT.

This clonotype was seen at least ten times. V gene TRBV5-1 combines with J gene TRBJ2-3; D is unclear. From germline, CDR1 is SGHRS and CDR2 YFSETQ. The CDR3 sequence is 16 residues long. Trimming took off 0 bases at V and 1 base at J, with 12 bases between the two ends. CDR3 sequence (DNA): TGCGCCAGCAGCTTGGAGGGCGGAGAAGGCACAGATACGCAGTATTTT. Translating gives CASSLEGGEGTDTQYF.

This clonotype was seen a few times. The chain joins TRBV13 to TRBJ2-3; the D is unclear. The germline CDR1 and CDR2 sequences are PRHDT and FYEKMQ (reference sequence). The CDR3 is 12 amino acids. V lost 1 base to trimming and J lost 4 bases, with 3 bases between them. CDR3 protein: CASSLDADTQYF. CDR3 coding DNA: TGTGCCAGCAGCTTAGACGCAGATACGCAGTATTTT. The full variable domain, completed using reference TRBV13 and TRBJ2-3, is AAGVIQSPRHLIKEKRETATLKCYPIPRHDTVYWYQQGPGQDPQFLISFYEKMQSDKGSIPDRFSAQQFSDYHSELNMSSLELGDSALYFCASSLDADTQYFGPGTRLTVL.

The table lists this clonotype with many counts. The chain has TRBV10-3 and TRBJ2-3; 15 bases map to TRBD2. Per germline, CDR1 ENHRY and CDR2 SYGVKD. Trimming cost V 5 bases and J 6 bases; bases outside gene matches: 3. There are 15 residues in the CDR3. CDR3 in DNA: TGTGCCATCAGTACCGGGACTAGCGGGGGGGATACGCAGTATTTT. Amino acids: CAISTGTSGGDTQYF.

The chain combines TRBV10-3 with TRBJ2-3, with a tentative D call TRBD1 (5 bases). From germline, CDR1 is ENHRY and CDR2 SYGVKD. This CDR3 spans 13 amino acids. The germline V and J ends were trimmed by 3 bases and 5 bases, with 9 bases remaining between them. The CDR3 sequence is CAISDFRGDTQYF. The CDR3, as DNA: TGTGCCATCAGTGATTTTAGGGGAGATACGCAGTATTTT.

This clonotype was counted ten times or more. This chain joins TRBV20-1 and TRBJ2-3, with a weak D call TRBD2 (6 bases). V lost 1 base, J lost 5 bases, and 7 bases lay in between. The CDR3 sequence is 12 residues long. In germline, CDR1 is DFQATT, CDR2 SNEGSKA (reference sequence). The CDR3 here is CSARVGGDTQYF. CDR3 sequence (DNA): TGCAGTGCTAGAGTGGGGGGAGATACGCAGTATTTT.

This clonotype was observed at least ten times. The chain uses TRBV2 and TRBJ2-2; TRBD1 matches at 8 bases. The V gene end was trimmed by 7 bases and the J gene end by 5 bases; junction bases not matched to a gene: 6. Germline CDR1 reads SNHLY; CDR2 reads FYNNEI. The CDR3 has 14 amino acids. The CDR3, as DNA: TGTGCCAGCACCAGGGGGCAAGAAACCGGGGAGCTGTTTTTT. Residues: CASTRGQETGELFF.

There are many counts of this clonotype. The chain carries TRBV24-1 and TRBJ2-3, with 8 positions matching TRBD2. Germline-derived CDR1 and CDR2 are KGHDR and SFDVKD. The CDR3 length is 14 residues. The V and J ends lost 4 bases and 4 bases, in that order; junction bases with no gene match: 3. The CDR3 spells CATSEGGGPDTQYF. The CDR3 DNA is TGTGCCACCAGTGAGGGCGGGGGGCCAGATACGCAGTATTTT.

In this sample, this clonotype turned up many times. The CDR3 spells CASSQDRGTEAFF. DNA of the CDR3: TGTGCCAGCAGCCAGGACAGGGGCACTGAAGCTTTCTTT. The rearrangement uses TRBV11-1 and TRBJ1-1, with TRBD1 matching over 9 bases. Germline V lookup: CDR1 SGHAT, CDR2 FQDESV (reference sequence). The V segment lost 5 bases and the J segment 4 bases; nucleotides outside the gene matches: 2. The CDR3 is 13 residues long.

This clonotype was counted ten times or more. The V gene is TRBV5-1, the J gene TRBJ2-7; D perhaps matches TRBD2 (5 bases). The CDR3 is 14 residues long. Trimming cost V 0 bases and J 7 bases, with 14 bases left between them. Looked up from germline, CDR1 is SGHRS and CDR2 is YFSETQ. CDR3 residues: CASSLGCPSGEQYV. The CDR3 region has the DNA TGCGCCAGCAGCTTGGGGTGCCCCTCGGGAGAGCAGTACGTC.

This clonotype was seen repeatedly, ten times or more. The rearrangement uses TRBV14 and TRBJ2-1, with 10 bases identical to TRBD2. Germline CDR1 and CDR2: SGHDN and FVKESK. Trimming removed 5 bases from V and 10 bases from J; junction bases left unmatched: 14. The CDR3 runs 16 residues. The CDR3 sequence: CASSSEASGGAREQFF. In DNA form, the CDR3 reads TGTGCCAGCAGCTCAGAGGCCAGCGGGGGGGCTCGAGAGCAGTTCTTC.

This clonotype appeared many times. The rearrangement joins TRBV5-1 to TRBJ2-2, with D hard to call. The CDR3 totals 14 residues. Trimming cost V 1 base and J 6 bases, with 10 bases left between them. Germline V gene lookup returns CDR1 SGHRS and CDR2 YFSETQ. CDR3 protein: CASSLLESAGELFF. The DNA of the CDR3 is TGCGCCAGCAGCTTGCTAGAGTCGGCCGGGGAGCTGTTTTTT. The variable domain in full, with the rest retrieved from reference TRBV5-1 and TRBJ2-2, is KAGVTQTPRYLIKTRGQQVTLSCSPISGHRSVSWYQQTPGQGLQFLFEYFSETQRNKGNFPGRFSGRQFSNSRSEMNVSTLELGDSALYLCASSLLESAGELFFGEGSRLTVL.

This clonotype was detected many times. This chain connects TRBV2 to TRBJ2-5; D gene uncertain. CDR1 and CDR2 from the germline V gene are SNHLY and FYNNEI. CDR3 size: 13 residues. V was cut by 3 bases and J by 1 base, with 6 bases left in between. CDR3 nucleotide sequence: TGTGCCAGCAGTGACGTGGGCCAAGAGACCCAGTACTTC. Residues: CASSDVGQETQYF.

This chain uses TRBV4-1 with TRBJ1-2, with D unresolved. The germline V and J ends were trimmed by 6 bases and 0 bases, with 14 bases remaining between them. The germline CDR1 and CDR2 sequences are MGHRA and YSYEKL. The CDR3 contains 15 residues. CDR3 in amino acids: CASSLEWTANYGYTF. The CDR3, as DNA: TGCGCCAGCAGTCTTGAATGGACGGCTAACTATGGCTACACCTTC.

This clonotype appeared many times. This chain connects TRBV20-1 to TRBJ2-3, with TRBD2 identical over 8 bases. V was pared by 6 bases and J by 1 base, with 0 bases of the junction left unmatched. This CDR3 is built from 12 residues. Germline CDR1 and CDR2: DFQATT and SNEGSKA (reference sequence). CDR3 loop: CSAGGGTDTQYF. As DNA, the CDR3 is TGCAGTGCCGGGGGGGGCACAGATACGCAGTATTTT.

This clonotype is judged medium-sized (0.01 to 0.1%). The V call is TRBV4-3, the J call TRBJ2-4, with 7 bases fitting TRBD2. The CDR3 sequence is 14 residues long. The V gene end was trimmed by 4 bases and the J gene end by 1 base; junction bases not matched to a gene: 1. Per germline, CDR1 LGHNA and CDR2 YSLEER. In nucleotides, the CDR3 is TGCGCCAGCAGCCCCGGGGGGGCCAAAAACATTCAGTACTTC. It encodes CASSPGGAKNIQYF.

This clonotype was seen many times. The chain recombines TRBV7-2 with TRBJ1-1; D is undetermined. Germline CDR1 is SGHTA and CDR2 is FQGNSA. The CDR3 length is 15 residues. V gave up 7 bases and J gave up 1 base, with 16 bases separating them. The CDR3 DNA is TGTGCCAGCACCCCGGCTCCGGCGACGAACACTGAAGCTTTCTTT. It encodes CASTPAPATNTEAFF.

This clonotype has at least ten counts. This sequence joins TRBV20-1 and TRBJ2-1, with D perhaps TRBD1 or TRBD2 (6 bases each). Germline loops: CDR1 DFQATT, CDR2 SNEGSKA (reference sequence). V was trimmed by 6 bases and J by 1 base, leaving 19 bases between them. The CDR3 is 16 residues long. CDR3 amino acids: CSALAVGGRSYNEQFF. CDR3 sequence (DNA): TGCAGTGCCTTGGCAGTGGGGGGCAGGTCCTACAATGAGCAGTTCTTC.

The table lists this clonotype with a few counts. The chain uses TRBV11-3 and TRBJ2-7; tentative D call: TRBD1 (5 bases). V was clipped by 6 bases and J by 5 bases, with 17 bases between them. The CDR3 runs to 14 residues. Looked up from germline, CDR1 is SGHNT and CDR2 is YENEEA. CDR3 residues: CASSFDREPNEQYV. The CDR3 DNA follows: TGTGCCAGCAGTTTCGACAGAGAGCCGAACGAGCAGTACGTC.

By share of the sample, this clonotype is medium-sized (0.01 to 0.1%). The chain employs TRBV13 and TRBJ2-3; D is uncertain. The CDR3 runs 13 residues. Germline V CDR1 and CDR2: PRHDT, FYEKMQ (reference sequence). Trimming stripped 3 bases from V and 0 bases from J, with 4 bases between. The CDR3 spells CASSFSSTDTQYF. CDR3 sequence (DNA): TGTGCCAGCAGCTTCTCCAGCACAGATACGCAGTATTTT.

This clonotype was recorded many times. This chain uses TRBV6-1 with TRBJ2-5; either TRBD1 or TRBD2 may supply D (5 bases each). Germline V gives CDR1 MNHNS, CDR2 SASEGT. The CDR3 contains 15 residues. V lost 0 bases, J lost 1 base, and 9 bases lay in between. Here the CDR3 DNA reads TGTGCCAGCAGTGAAGCAGAAGGGACCCAAGAGACCCAGTACTTC. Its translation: CASSEAEGTQETQYF.

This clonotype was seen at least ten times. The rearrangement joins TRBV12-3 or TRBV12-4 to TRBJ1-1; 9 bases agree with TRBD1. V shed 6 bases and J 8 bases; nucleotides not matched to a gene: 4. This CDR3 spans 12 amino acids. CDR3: CASSYGTGEAFF. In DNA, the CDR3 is TGTGCCAGCAGCTACGGGACAGGGGAAGCTTTCTTT.